Following are 20 T cell receptor beta chains from one sample sequenced in a study of shared clonotypes between healthy human individuals. The naive CD8 population came from CD45RO-negative cells selected for CCR7, without terminally differentiated effector memory CD45RA+ cells. The method was immunoSEQ multiplex PCR; TCRdb's version includes in-frame clones alone and lacks a portion of them. The sample has just over 2,000,000 clones, about 95% seen once. The sample taken for sequencing was naive CD8+ T cells sorted from blood. The receptors stem from a man between 18 and 29 years old in good health.

This sequence joins TRBV7-6 and TRBJ2-5, with a possible D match to TRBD1 (5 bases). Germline-derived CDR1 and CDR2 are SGHVS and FNYEAQ. The CDR3 is 17 residues long. V lost 0 bases, J lost 5 bases, and 19 bases lay in between. The CDR3 DNA reads TGTGCCAGCAGCTTAGCGCCTACAGGAGCCCTGGTTGAGACCCAGTACTTC. Amino acid sequence: CASSLAPTGALVETQYF.

This chain uses TRBV30 with TRBJ2-5; D ambiguous. With 0 bases removed from V and 1 base from J, the gap between germline ends came to 12 bases. In germline, CDR1 is GTSNPN, CDR2 SVGIG (reference sequence). The CDR3 covers 15 residues. The CDR3 protein is CAWSVAGNPQETQYF. CDR3 coding DNA: TGTGCCTGGAGTGTGGCTGGGAACCCCCAAGAGACCCAGTACTTC.

The chain is built from TRBV6-1 and TRBJ2-3; 8 bases line up with TRBD1. The ends lost 3 bases at V and 4 bases at J; junction bases unmatched: 6. The CDR3 spans 15 residues. Germline V lookup: CDR1 MNHNS, CDR2 SASEGT. The CDR3, as DNA: TGTGCCAGCAGTGAGTTGACAGGGGCCGCAGATACGCAGTATTTT. Translated, it gives CASSELTGAADTQYF.

This clone was observed once. The chain links TRBV9 to TRBJ1-1, with a weak D call TRBD1 (6 bases). Trimming took 4 bases from V and 4 from J, leaving 17 bases between them. The CDR3 is made up of 15 amino acids. The V gene's germline CDR1 is SGDLS and CDR2 YYNGEE. The chain's CDR3 is CASSPRNREFTEAFF. In DNA form, the CDR3 reads TGTGCCAGCAGCCCGAGGAACAGGGAGTTCACTGAAGCTTTCTTT.

The J gene is TRBJ2-7, the V gene TRBV2; 7 bases are a match to TRBD1. Unmatched junction bases numbered 5, after V lost 5 bases and J lost 1 base. Germline loops: CDR1 SNHLY, CDR2 FYNNEI. This CDR3 comprises 14 residues. Written as DNA, the CDR3 is TGTGCCAGCAGTCTTCCGGGACAGTCCTACGAGCAGTACTTC. Translated: CASSLPGQSYEQYF.

The V gene is TRBV30, the J gene TRBJ1-2, with D perhaps matching TRBD1 (6 bases). This CDR3 has 11 amino acids. The germline gives CDR1 GTSNPN, CDR2 SVGIG (reference sequence). V gave up 7 bases and J gave up 4 bases, with 10 bases separating them. CDR3 region: CASDSVYGYTF. The CDR3 DNA reads as TGTGCCTCGGACAGTGTCTATGGCTACACCTTC.

The V call is TRBV13, the J call TRBJ2-1; TRBD2 matches at 16 bases. The germline V gene has CDR1 PRHDT and CDR2 FYEKMQ (reference sequence). V lost 5 bases, J lost 1 base, and 5 bases stayed unmatched. This CDR3 is 18 amino acids long. CDR3 amino acids: CASSPGLAGGPSYNEQFF. CDR3 DNA sequence: TGTGCCAGCAGCCCGGGACTAGCGGGGGGGCCGTCCTACAATGAGCAGTTCTTC.

For this clone: Other DNA sequences in this sample translate to the same CDR3. V usage is TRBV5-1 and J usage is TRBJ2-7; no clear D gene. The V end lost 0 bases, the J end lost 2 bases, and 6 bases lay between the germline ends. The length of the CDR3 is 13 residues. CDR1 is SGHRS and CDR2 is YFSETQ in the germline V gene. The CDR3 loop is CASSLGVAYEQYF. The CDR3 DNA follows: TGCGCCAGCAGCTTGGGCGTAGCCTACGAGCAGTACTTC.

The chain is built from TRBV5-1 and TRBJ2-3; TRBD1 aligns across 8 bases. The CDR3 covers 15 residues. The V segment lost 4 bases and the J segment 6 bases; nucleotides outside the gene matches: 10. CDR1 is SGHRS, CDR2 YFSETQ, per germline. The CDR3 loop is CASSELQGAPDTQYF. CDR3 DNA: TGCGCCAGCAGCGAATTGCAGGGGGCGCCGGATACGCAGTATTTT.

The chain uses TRBV4-3 and TRBJ2-1, with 12 nucleotides matching TRBD2. Per the germline V gene, CDR1 is LGHNA and CDR2 is YSLEER. The CDR3 loop spans 18 amino acids. J lost 1 base, V lost 4 bases, and 8 bases had no gene match. The CDR3 nucleotides are TGCGCCAGCAGCCGCCGACTAGCGGGAGATCAGTCCTACAATGAGCAGTTCTTC. Translation: CASSRRLAGDQSYNEQFF.

The rearrangement joins TRBV28 to TRBJ2-7, with a weak D call TRBD1 (6 bases). Deletions cut 3 bases from V and 5 bases from J, with 17 bases between. Looked up from germline, CDR1 is MDHEN and CDR2 is SYDVKM. CDR3 length: 15 residues. In DNA, the CDR3 is TGTGCCAGCAGTTTCAGGGGTTTTGGGGCAGACGAGCAGTACTTC. Translation: CASSFRGFGADEQYF.

This rearrangement joins TRBV5-1 to TRBJ2-7; 8 bases fit TRBD2. Germline CDR1 reads SGHRS; CDR2 reads YFSETQ. This CDR3 is built from 15 residues. Trimming took 3 bases from V and 5 from J; bases not matched to a gene: 10. The CDR3 DNA follows: TGCGCCAGCAGCTCCTTTAGCGGGGATGTCGACGAGCAGTACTTC. It is translated as CASSSFSGDVDEQYF.

As regards this clone: This specimen includes other DNA sequences encoding the same CDR3. V gene TRBV7-2 combines with J gene TRBJ2-3, with 9 bases that match TRBD2. The germline gives CDR1 SGHTA, CDR2 FQGNSA. V lost 3 bases to trimming and J lost 1 base; unmatched junction nucleotides: 2. The CDR3 totals 15 residues. The CDR3 sequence: CASSFLAGGTDTQYF. The CDR3 DNA follows: TGTGCCAGCAGCTTCTTAGCGGGGGGCACAGATACGCAGTATTTT.

The rearrangement uses TRBV18 and TRBJ1-1; D gene ambiguous. Germline CDR1 and CDR2: KGHSH and LQKENI. Trimming took 3 bases from V and 11 from J, leaving 22 bases between them. The CDR3 loop spans 15 amino acids. CDR3 sequence reads: CASSPDPGGPNWAFF. In DNA form, the CDR3 reads TGTGCCAGCTCACCGGACCCTGGAGGTCCAAACTGGGCTTTCTTT.

Details on this clone: Additional DNA sequences in this sample encode the identical CDR3. The CDR3 loop reads CASSLGTLNTEAFF. Here the CDR3 DNA reads TGTGCCAGCAGTCTCGGGACACTGAACACTGAAGCTTTCTTT. The chain carries TRBV27 and TRBJ1-1; the D gene is possibly TRBD1 (6 bases). V was clipped by 5 bases and J by 0 bases, with 10 bases between them. The CDR3 loop spans 14 amino acids. Germline CDR1 and CDR2: MNHEY and SMNVEV (reference sequence).

V is TRBV10-2 and J is TRBJ2-1; 11 bases match TRBD2. The germline CDR1 and CDR2 sequences are WSHSY and SAAADI. Losses at the gene ends were 8 bases for V and 9 bases for J; bases not matched to a gene: 6. The CDR3 has 13 amino acids. The CDR3 protein is CASGLGLAGEQFF. In nucleotides, the CDR3 is TGCGCCAGCGGGCTAGGACTAGCGGGTGAGCAGTTCTTC.

CDR3: CASSLKEGQSKETQYF. DNA for the CDR3: TGTGCCAGCAGCCTGAAGGAGGGACAGTCTAAAGAGACCCAGTACTTC. This chain uses TRBV5-7 with TRBJ2-5, with D tentatively TRBD1 (7 bases). TRBV5-7 is assigned to the ORF class and has an uncertain function. V shed 4 bases and J shed 3 bases, with 19 bases lying between them. This CDR3 is built from 16 residues.

The chain is built from TRBV7-9 and TRBJ2-3, with D possibly TRBD1 on 5 matching bases. Germline V gives CDR1 SEHNR, CDR2 FQNEAQ (reference sequence). CDR3 length: 15 residues. The ends were cut back, 0 bases at V and 2 bases at J, with 9 bases in the middle. The DNA for the CDR3 is TGTGCCAGCAGCTTAGCGGGGCCAAACACAGATACGCAGTATTTT. It is translated as CASSLAGPNTDTQYF.

The genes are TRBV27 and TRBJ2-7; TRBD2 is a possible D gene (6 bases). Germline assignment: CDR1 MNHEY and CDR2 SMNVEV (reference sequence). The CDR3 is 16 residues long. Trimming took off 1 base at V and 3 bases at J, with 16 bases between the two ends. The CDR3 spells CASSLWGVRVIYEQYF. In nucleotides, the CDR3 is TGTGCCAGCAGTTTATGGGGGGTGAGGGTGATCTACGAGCAGTACTTC.

This clone was found a few times. The chain links TRBV11-2 to TRBJ1-6; D remains unclear. Germline CDR1 and CDR2: SGHAT and FQNNGV. V was pared by 4 bases and J by 2 bases, with 0 bases between. This CDR3 contains 12 residues. The CDR3, as DNA: TGTGCCAGCAGCTCCTATAATTCACCCCTCCACTTT. Residues: CASSSYNSPLHF.